This T cell receptor beta chain was recovered during a study of blood T cell repertoires in COVID-19. Study-level background: From the United States, Italy and Spain came samples of acute and convalescent COVID-19. In each case, the material was cDNA or gDNA derived from T cells, B-cell-depleted T cells, or PBMCs.

The study assigned cohorts using participant-reported clinical history. Clones were read by immunoSEQ multiplex PCR, and TCRdb kept only the in-frame ones, dropping some. Of approximately 290,000 clones in the sample, 80% to 90% are singletons; the top ten hold 3.5% to 4.5%. In its sample, this clone was seen once. Germline values: CDR1 LGHDT, CDR2 YNNKEL (reference sequence). The CDR3 has 14 amino acids. V was trimmed by 4 bases and J by 0 bases, leaving 9 bases between them. The chain uses TRBV3-1 (or the pseudogene TRBV3-2) and TRBJ2-5, with a tentative D call TRBD1 (6 bases). This clonotype originated in a woman aged 30 to 39 who had recovered from COVID-19. The sample consisted of PBMCs or T cells enriched from blood (not recorded which). For the CDR3, the DNA is TGTGCCAGCAGCCTGAGGGGGTACCAAGAGACCCAGTACTTC. Its protein product is CASSLRGYQETQYF.